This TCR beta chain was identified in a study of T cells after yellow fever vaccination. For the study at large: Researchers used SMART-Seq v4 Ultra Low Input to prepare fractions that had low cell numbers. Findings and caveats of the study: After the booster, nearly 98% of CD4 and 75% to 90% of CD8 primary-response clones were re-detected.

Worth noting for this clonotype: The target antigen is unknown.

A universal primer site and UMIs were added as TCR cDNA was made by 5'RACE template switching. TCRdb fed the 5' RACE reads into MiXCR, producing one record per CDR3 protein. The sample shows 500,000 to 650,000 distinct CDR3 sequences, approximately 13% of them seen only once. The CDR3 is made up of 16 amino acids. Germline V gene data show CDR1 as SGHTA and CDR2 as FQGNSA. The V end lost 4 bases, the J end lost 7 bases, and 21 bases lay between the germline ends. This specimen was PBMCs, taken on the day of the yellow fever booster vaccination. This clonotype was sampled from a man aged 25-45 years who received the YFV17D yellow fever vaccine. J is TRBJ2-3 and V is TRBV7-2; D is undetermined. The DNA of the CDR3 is TGTGCCAGCAGCTCCGAGGTTGCGACCGCTGCTCATACGCAGTATTTT. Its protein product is CASSSEVATAAHTQYF.